The 32 T cell receptor beta chains below were found in one sample sequenced in a study of OX40 agonist ivuxolimab in advanced cancers. The assay was immunoSEQ multiplex PCR, and TCRdb's table has in-frame clones only and misses some. The sample holds about 69,000 clones, 91% seen once. The sequencing used CD4+ or CD8+ T cells sorted from blood, collected in a trial of the OX40 agonist ivuxolimab. The receptor set was obtained from an adult with an advanced solid tumor such as melanoma, head and neck, liver or kidney cancer.

The V and J genes are TRBV2 and TRBJ2-3; 12 bases align to TRBD2. The CDR3 spans 16 residues. V shed 4 bases, J shed 3 bases, and the junction held 5 bases outside the gene matches. Per the germline V gene, CDR1 is SNHLY and CDR2 is FYNNEI. The CDR3 sequence: CASSGLAGGPTDTQYF. In nucleotides, the CDR3 is TGTGCCAGCAGTGGGCTAGCGGGAGGGCCGACAGATACGCAGTATTTT.

The V gene is TRBV11-2, the J gene TRBJ1-2, with 9 bases that match TRBD1. Losses at the gene ends were 8 bases for V and 8 bases for J; bases not matched to a gene: 9. This CDR3 has 13 residues. The germline CDR1 and CDR2 sequences are SGHAT and FQNNGV. CDR3 coding DNA: TGTGCCAGCCATCTTACAGGGGGCGCCGGCTACACCTTC. Translated: CASHLTGGAGYTF.

J is TRBJ2-1 and V is TRBV29-1, with 12 bases that match TRBD1. The ends lost 2 bases at V and 8 bases at J; junction bases unmatched: 13. This CDR3 contains 17 residues. Germline V lookup: CDR1 SQVTM, CDR2 ANQGSEA. CDR3 region: CSVERDRGLGRGDEQFF. CDR3 bases: TGCAGCGTTGAACGGGACAGGGGGCTCGGTAGGGGCGATGAGCAGTTCTTC.

This chain uses TRBV5-1 with TRBJ2-2, with 9 bases that match TRBD2. The V gene's germline CDR1 is SGHRS and CDR2 YFSETQ. The CDR3 length is 17 residues. V was pared by 2 bases and J by 0 bases, with 5 bases of the junction left unmatched. In DNA, the CDR3 is TGCGCCAGCAGCTTTGGTAGCGGGGGAACGAACACCGGGGAGCTGTTTTTT. Its translation: CASSFGSGGTNTGELFF.

This clone appeared once. The J gene is TRBJ1-2, the V gene TRBV5-6; 8 bases are shared with TRBD1. The CDR3 spans 14 residues. V lost 1 base, J lost 5 bases, and 4 bases stayed unmatched. The germline gives CDR1 SGHDT, CDR2 YYEEEE. CDR3 nucleotide sequence: TGTGCCAGCAGCTTGACAGGGGGTGGATATGGCTACACCTTC. Translated, it gives CASSLTGGGYGYTF.

The chain joins TRBV9 to TRBJ2-7; TRBD2 agrees at 9 bases. This CDR3 contains 14 residues. Germline lookup yields CDR1 SGDLS and CDR2 YYNGEE. Losses at the gene ends were 2 bases for V and 2 bases for J; bases not matched to a gene: 2. The CDR3 reads CASSVASGTYEQYF. CDR3 DNA: TGTGCCAGCAGCGTGGCTAGCGGGACCTACGAGCAGTACTTC. Using reference TRBV9 and TRBJ2-7 for the parts outside the CDR3, the full variable domain is DSGVTQTPKHLITATGQRVTLRCSPRSGDLSVYWYQQSLDQGLQFLIQYYNGEERAKGNILERFSAQQFPDLHSELNLSSLELGDSALYFCASSVASGTYEQYFGPGTRLTVT.

V usage is TRBV28 and J usage is TRBJ2-7; no reliable D call. V was clipped by 2 bases and J by 3 bases, with 11 bases between them. The germline V gene encodes CDR1 MDHEN and CDR2 SYDVKM. CDR3 size: 14 residues. CDR3 nucleotides: TGTGCCAGCAGTTTAGTAGGTCCCAACTACGAGCAGTACTTC. It specifies CASSLVGPNYEQYF.

The gene calls are TRBV2 and TRBJ1-4; possible D gene TRBD1, 6 bases. Germline V gene data show CDR1 as SNHLY and CDR2 as FYNNEI. Trimming stripped 2 bases from V and 3 bases from J, with 16 bases between. The CDR3 totals 17 residues. The CDR3 nucleotides are TGTGCCAGCAGTGAACGGCCCGGGGGGGGCTCTAATGAAAAACTGTTTTTT. As protein: CASSERPGGGSNEKLFF.

The gene calls are TRBV7-3 and TRBJ2-3, with D perhaps matching TRBD2 (5 bases). Germline V gives CDR1 SGHTA, CDR2 FQGTGA. CDR3 length equals 15 residues. Trimming stripped 5 bases from V and 1 base from J, with 13 bases between. The CDR3 bases are TGTGCCAGCAGCCCGCGGCTGGAGGGCACAGATACGCAGTATTTT. Protein sequence: CASSPRLEGTDTQYF.

CDR3 DNA sequence: TGTGCCAGCAGCCCGGGGGGGATTACTAATCAGCCCCAGCATTTT. This gives the protein CASSPGGITNQPQHF. J is TRBJ1-5 and V is TRBV28, with D tentatively TRBD1 (5 bases). Germline CDR1 is MDHEN and CDR2 is SYDVKM. Trimming removed 6 bases from V and 4 bases from J, with 16 bases in between. CDR3 size: 15 residues.

The chain uses TRBV29-1 and TRBJ1-2, with 10 bases aligning to TRBD1. The germline gives CDR1 SQVTM, CDR2 ANQGSEA. V gave up 4 bases and J gave up 0 bases; unmatched junction bases: 2. There are 14 residues in the CDR3. The CDR3 sequence is CSVGGQGANYGYTF. The DNA of the CDR3 is TGCAGCGTTGGCGGACAGGGGGCTAACTATGGCTACACCTTC.

This chain connects TRBV28 to TRBJ1-6, with D maybe TRBD1 (6 bases). Germline values: CDR1 MDHEN, CDR2 SYDVKM. The length of the CDR3 is 16 residues. V dropped 4 bases and J dropped 7 bases, with 17 bases sitting between them. CDR3 nucleotides: TGTGCCAGCAGTTCCCCCTCAGGGGAAGGGAATTCACCCCTCCACTTT. This encodes CASSSPSGEGNSPLHF.

CDR3 amino acids: CASSLGTDGYTF. CDR3 nucleotides: TGTGCCAGCAGCTTGGGGACAGATGGCTACACCTTC. The chain recombines TRBV7-8 with TRBJ1-2; 7 bases fit TRBD1. With 3 bases clipped from V and 6 bases from J, the junction kept 1 base outside the gene matches. Germline values: CDR1 SGHVS, CDR2 FQNEAQ. CDR3 length equals 12 residues.

This chain joins TRBV5-8 and TRBJ2-2; the D gene is possibly TRBD2 (6 bases). Trimming cost V 0 bases and J 3 bases, with 12 bases left between them. This CDR3 has 16 amino acids. CDR1 and CDR2 from the germline V gene are SGHTS and YDEGEE. The CDR3 sequence is CASSLVGSGYTGELFF. In DNA, the CDR3 is TGTGCCAGCAGCTTGGTGGGTAGCGGTTACACCGGGGAGCTGTTTTTT. The full variable domain, in which reference TRBV5-8 and TRBJ2-2 provide the parts outside the CDR3, is EAGVTQSPTHLIKTRGQQATLRCSPISGHTSVYWYQQALGLGLQFLLWYDEGEERNRGNFPPRFSGRQFPNYSSELNVNALELEDSALYLCASSLVGSGYTGELFFGEGSRLTVL.

The chain carries TRBV29-1 and TRBJ1-2; D remains unclear. The CDR3 is made up of 12 amino acids. Germline V CDR1 and CDR2: SQVTM, ANQGSEA. Trimming shortened V by 6 bases and J by 4 bases, and 12 bases separated the two germline ends. CDR3 in DNA: TGCAGCGTCAAACACGCCAGCTATGGCTACACCTTC. Its translation is CSVKHASYGYTF.

The chain joins TRBV5-4 to TRBJ1-2; maybe TRBD1 (5 bases). Germline CDR1 and CDR2: SGHNT and YYREEE (reference sequence). This CDR3 is 13 amino acids long. V was trimmed by 5 bases and J by 1 base, leaving 9 bases between them. In nucleotides, the CDR3 is TGTGCCAGCAGTTCCAGGGTTAACTATGGCTACACCTTC. Protein product: CASSSRVNYGYTF.

This chain connects TRBV27 to TRBJ2-1; 10 bases fit TRBD2. The V gene's germline CDR1 is MNHEY and CDR2 SMNVEV (reference sequence). The CDR3 totals 17 residues. Trimming cost V 5 bases and J 8 bases; bases outside gene matches: 15. CDR3 amino acids: CASSLRASGSGRDEQFF. The CDR3 DNA is TGTGCCAGCAGTCTCAGGGCTAGCGGGAGTGGGCGCGATGAGCAGTTCTTC.

This clone was seen once. This chain joins TRBV9 and TRBJ2-2; D unresolved. This CDR3 comprises 15 residues. Germline V gene lookup returns CDR1 SGDLS and CDR2 YYNGEE. The germline V and J ends were trimmed by 4 bases and 2 bases, with 12 bases remaining between them. DNA for the CDR3: TGTGCCAGCAGCCCGCAAGGCGGCAACACCGGGGAGCTGTTTTTT. Protein sequence: CASSPQGGNTGELFF.

This chain connects TRBV29-1 to TRBJ2-6, with D tentatively TRBD1 (5 bases). This CDR3 has 14 residues. Trimming shortened V by 5 bases and J by 3 bases, and 11 bases separated the two germline ends. The V gene's germline CDR1 is SQVTM and CDR2 ANQGSEA. The CDR3 loop reads CSVPQGSGANVLTF. DNA for the CDR3: TGCAGCGTTCCCCAGGGTAGTGGGGCCAACGTCCTGACTTTC.

The rearrangement links TRBV5-1 to TRBJ2-7, with D tentatively TRBD2 (5 bases). Looked up from germline, CDR1 is SGHRS and CDR2 is YFSETQ. V was pared by 0 bases and J by 0 bases, with 7 bases between. The CDR3 spans 14 residues. CDR3 coding DNA: TGCGCCAGCAGCTTGGATGGACTCTCCTACGAGCAGTACTTC. This encodes CASSLDGLSYEQYF.

The chain links TRBV20-1 to TRBJ2-7, with D hard to call. The CDR3 consists of 11 residues. Deletions cut 4 bases from V and 6 bases from J, with 10 bases between. Per the germline V gene, CDR1 is DFQATT and CDR2 is SNEGSKA (reference sequence). In nucleotides, the CDR3 is TGCAGTGCTACCAAAACGCGCGAGCAGTACTTC. Its protein is CSATKTREQYF.

This chain's CDR3 is CASMPLAVRTDTQYF. Written as DNA, the CDR3 is TGTGCCAGCATGCCTCTAGCGGTCCGAACAGATACGCAGTATTTT. This sequence joins TRBV6-1 and TRBJ2-3, with 7 bases fitting TRBD2. This CDR3 has 15 residues. V shed 7 bases and J 3 bases; nucleotides not matched to a gene: 10. Germline CDR1 and CDR2: MNHNS and SASEGT.

This chain uses TRBV27 with TRBJ1-2; D not certain. V lost 6 bases and J 2 bases, leaving 7 bases between the germline ends. Germline lookup yields CDR1 MNHEY and CDR2 SMNVEV (reference sequence). There are 12 residues in the CDR3. CDR3 coding DNA: TGTGCCAGCAGGGTACAGAACTATGGCTACACCTTC. Amino acid sequence: CASRVQNYGYTF.

This clone showed up just once. The CDR3 bases are TGTGCCAGCAGTGCGGTCGGTGTCCTAGCGGGACGGGAGTACTTC. This encodes CASSAVGVLAGREYF. The chain employs TRBV6-1 and TRBJ2-7; 9 bases match TRBD2. The CDR3 is 15 residues long. Unmatched junction bases numbered 15, after V lost 4 bases and J lost 11 bases. Germline assignment: CDR1 MNHNS and CDR2 SASEGT.

The chain has TRBV18 and TRBJ1-1, with TRBD1 matching 9 bases. CDR1 is KGHSH, CDR2 LQKENI, per germline. V lost 4 bases to trimming and J lost 1 base; unmatched junction nucleotides: 1. The CDR3 spans 14 residues. CDR3 loop: CASSLGQGNTEAFF. Here the CDR3 DNA reads TGTGCCAGCTCACTGGGACAGGGGAACACTGAAGCTTTCTTT. Variable domain in full (rest from reference TRBV18 and TRBJ1-1): NAGVMQNPRHLVRRRGQEARLRCSPMKGHSHVYWYRQLPEEGLKFMVYLQKENIIDESGMPKERFSAEFPKEGPSILRIQQVVRGDSAAYFCASSLGQGNTEAFFGQGTRLTVV.

CDR3 in DNA: TGTGCCAGCTCACCTGGACTAGCGGGAGACGGGGGAGATACGCAGTATTTT. Translation gives CASSPGLAGDGGDTQYF. V usage is TRBV18 and J usage is TRBJ2-3; the match to TRBD2 covers 13 bases. Germline V gene data show CDR1 as KGHSH and CDR2 as LQKENI. The CDR3 runs to 17 residues. Trimming took 3 bases from V and 5 from J; bases not matched to a gene: 8.

Comments on this clone: The junction does not match germline at one end; this may be a read error. This rearrangement joins TRBV7-7 to TRBJ2-5, with D possibly TRBD2 on 5 matching bases. Germline V gene data show CDR1 as SSHAT and CDR2 as FNYEAQ (reference sequence). The CDR3 has 15 amino acids. The CDR3 here is CASSLASTRQETQYF. The CDR3 DNA reads as TGTGCTAGCAGCTTAGCGTCGACCCGGCAGGAGACCCAGTACTTC.

The chain uses TRBV6-1 and TRBJ2-2; 7 nucleotides line up with TRBD2. Unmatched junction bases numbered 2, after V lost 1 base and J lost 6 bases. Germline V gives CDR1 MNHNS, CDR2 SASEGT. This CDR3 region has 14 residues. The CDR3 DNA follows: TGTGCCAGCAGTGAAGGACTAGCTGCCGGGGAGCTGTTTTTT. Its protein product is CASSEGLAAGELFF.

The chain links TRBV2 to TRBJ1-5; TRBD1 matches at 9 bases. Trimming at V came to 4 bases and at J to 6 bases, leaving 10 bases not matched to a gene. Per germline, CDR1 SNHLY and CDR2 FYNNEI. The CDR3 sequence is 16 residues long. CDR3 sequence: CASSGWTGDGGQPQHF. CDR3 DNA: TGTGCCAGCAGTGGCTGGACAGGGGATGGTGGTCAGCCCCAGCATTTT.

This sequence joins TRBV7-3 and TRBJ2-1; TRBD2 aligns across 7 bases. Germline CDR1 and CDR2: SGHTA and FQGTGA. V lost 5 bases, J lost 0 bases, and 10 bases stayed unmatched. This CDR3 contains 17 residues. Here the CDR3 reads CASSTRPAGSSYNEQFF. Written as DNA, the CDR3 is TGTGCCAGCAGCACCCGACCAGCGGGGAGCTCCTACAATGAGCAGTTCTTC.

CDR3 sequence reads: CASSASYSSYEQYF. DNA of the CDR3: TGTGCCAGCAGCGCAAGCTACAGCTCCTACGAGCAGTACTTC. J is TRBJ2-7 and V is TRBV6-1; no firm D call. Trimming left V 6 bases short and J 0 bases short, with 12 bases between. This CDR3 contains 14 residues. Germline assignment: CDR1 MNHNS and CDR2 SASEGT.

This rearrangement joins TRBV19 to TRBJ1-2, with 7 nucleotides matching TRBD1. CDR1 is LNHDA, CDR2 SQIVND, per germline (reference sequence). The CDR3 is 15 residues long. The junction had 12 bases not matched to a gene; V was cut back by 3 bases and J by 8 bases. The chain's CDR3 is CASSIGVRGAVGYTF. In DNA form, the CDR3 reads TGTGCCAGTAGTATCGGGGTCAGGGGGGCTGTCGGCTACACCTTC.